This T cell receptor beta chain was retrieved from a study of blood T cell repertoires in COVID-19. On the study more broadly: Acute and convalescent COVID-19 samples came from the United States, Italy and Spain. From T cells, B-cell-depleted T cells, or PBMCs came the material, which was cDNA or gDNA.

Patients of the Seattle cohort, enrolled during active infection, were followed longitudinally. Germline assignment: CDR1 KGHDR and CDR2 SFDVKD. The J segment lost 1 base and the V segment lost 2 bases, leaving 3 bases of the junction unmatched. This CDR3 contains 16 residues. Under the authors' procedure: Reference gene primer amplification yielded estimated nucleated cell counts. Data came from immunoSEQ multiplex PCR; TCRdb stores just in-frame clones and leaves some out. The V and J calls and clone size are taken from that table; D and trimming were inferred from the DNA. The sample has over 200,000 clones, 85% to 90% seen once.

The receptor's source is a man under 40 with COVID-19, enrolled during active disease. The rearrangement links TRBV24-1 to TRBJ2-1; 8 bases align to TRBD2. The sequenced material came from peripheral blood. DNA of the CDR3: TGTGCCACCAGTGATTCCCCGGGAGGGTCCTACAATGAGCAGTTCTTC. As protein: CATSDSPGGSYNEQFF.